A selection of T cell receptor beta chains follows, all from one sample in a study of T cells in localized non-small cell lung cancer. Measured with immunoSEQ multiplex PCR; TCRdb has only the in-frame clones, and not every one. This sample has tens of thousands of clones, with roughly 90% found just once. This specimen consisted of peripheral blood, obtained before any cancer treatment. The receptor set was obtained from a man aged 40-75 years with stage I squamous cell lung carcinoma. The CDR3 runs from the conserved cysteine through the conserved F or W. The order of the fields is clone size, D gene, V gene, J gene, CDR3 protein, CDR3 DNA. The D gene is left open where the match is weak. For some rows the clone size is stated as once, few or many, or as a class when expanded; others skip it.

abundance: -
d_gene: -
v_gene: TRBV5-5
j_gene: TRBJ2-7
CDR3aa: CASSLEHGILYEQYF
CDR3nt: TGTGCCAGCAGCTTGGAACATGGGATCCTCTACGAGCAGTACTTC

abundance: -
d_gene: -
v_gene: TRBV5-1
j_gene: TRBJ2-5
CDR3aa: CASSTWTVQETQYF
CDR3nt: TGCGCCAGCAGCACCTGGACAGTCCAAGAGACCCAGTACTTC

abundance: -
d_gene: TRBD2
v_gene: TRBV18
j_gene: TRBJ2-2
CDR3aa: CASSLRVMSSGNVVTGELFF
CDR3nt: TGTGCCAGCTCACTCCGAGTAATGTCTAGCGGGAACGTGGTAACCGGGGAGCTGTTTTTT

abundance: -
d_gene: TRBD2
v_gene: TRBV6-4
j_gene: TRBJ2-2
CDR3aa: CASKVEAGVKTGELFF
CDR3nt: TGTGCCAGCAAAGTCGAAGCGGGAGTTAAGACCGGGGAGCTGTTTTTT

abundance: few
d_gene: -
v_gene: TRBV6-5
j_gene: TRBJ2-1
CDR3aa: CASGSSNEQFF
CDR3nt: TGTGCCAGCGGGAGTTCAAATGAGCAGTTCTTC

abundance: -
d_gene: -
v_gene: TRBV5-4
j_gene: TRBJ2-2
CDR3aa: CASILKGGGRVAGELFF
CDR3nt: TGTGCCAGCATCCTGAAGGGGGGCGGGAGAGTCGCCGGGGAGCTGTTTTTT

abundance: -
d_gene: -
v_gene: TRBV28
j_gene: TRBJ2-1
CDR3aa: CASSPRSGRGQFF
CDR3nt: TGTGCCAGCAGCCCGAGGAGCGGTCGAGGGCAGTTCTTC

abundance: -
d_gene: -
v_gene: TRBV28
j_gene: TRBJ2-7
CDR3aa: CASSYSTRVNEQYF
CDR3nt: TGTGCCAGCAGCTACTCCACTAGGGTGAACGAGCAGTACTTC

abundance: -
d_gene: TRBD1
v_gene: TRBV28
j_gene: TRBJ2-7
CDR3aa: CASLPPPGQGNNEQYF
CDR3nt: TGTGCCAGCCTTCCTCCGCCGGGACAGGGGAACAACGAGCAGTACTTC

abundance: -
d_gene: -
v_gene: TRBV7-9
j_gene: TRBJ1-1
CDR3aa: CASSHTGTRVAEAFF
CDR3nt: TGTGCCAGCAGCCATACCGGGACGAGGGTGGCGGAAGCTTTCTTT

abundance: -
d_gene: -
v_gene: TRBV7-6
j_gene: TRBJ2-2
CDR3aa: CASSLFPGELFF
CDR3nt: TGTGCCAGCAGCTTATTCCCCGGGGAGCTGTTTTTT

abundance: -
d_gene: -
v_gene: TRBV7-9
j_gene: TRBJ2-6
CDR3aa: CASRAGANVLTF
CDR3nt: TGTGCCAGCAGAGCTGGGGCCAACGTCCTGACTTTC

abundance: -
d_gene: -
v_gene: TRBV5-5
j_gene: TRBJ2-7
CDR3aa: CASSYRFGSYEQYF
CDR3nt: TGTGCCAGCAGCTACAGGTTCGGGTCCTACGAGCAGTACTTC

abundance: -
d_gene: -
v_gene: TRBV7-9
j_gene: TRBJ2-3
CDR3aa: CASSLGAPGDTQYF
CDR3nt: TGTGCCAGCAGCTTAGGAGCGCCGGGAGATACGCAGTATTTT

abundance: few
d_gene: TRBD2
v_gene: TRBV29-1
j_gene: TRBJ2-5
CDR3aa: CSVVTSGGETQYF
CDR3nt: TGCAGCGTTGTGACTAGCGGAGGGGAGACCCAGTACTTC

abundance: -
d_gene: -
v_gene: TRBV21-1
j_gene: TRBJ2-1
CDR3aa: CASSPPEQSLGSYNEQFF
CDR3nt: TGTGCCAGCAGCCCCCCGGAACAGAGTTTGGGCTCCTACAATGAGCAGTTCTTC

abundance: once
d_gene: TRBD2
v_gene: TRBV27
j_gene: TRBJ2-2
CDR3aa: CASSSGTSGPRGTGELFF
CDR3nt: TGTGCCAGCAGTTCCGGGACTAGCGGCCCCCGGGGGACCGGGGAGCTGTTTTTT

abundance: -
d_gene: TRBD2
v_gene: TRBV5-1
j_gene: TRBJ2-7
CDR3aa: CASSSGLAGYEQYF
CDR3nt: TGCGCCAGCAGCTCGGGACTAGCGGGGTACGAGCAGTACTTC

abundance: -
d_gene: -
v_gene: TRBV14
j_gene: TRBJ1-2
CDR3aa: CASSQEWDNYGYTF
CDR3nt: TGTGCCAGCAGCCAAGAGTGGGACAACTATGGCTACACCTTC

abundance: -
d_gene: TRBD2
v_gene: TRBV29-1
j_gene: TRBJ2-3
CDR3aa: CSLVPPAGDTDTQYF
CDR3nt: TGCAGCCTCGTACCCCCAGCGGGGGACACAGATACGCAGTATTTT

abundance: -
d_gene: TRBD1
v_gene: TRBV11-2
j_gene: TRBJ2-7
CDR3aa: CASSSLLGGGTGDTYEQYF
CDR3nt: TGTGCCAGCAGCTCTTTATTAGGTGGGGGGACAGGGGATACCTACGAGCAGTACTTC

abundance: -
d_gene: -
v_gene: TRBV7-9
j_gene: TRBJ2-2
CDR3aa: CASSFSQGPGGAGELFF
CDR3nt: TGTGCCAGCAGCTTCTCACAGGGACCGGGGGGCGCCGGGGAGCTGTTTTTT

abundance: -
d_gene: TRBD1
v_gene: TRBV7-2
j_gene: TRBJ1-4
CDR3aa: CASSPLGQSRGKLFF
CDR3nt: TGTGCCAGCAGCCCCCTGGGACAGAGCAGGGGAAAACTGTTTTTT

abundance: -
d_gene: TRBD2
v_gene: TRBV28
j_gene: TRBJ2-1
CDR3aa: CASNGAGDLSSYNEQFF
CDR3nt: TGTGCCAGCAATGGCGCGGGAGACCTGAGCTCCTACAATGAGCAGTTCTTC

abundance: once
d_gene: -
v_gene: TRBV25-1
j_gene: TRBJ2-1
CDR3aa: CASSDGRLHNEQFF
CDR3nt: TGTGCCAGCAGTGATGGCAGGTTACACAATGAGCAGTTCTTC

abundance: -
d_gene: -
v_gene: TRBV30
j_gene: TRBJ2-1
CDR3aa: CAWDIQGQNEQFF
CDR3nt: TGTGCCTGGGACATACAAGGTCAAAATGAGCAGTTCTTC

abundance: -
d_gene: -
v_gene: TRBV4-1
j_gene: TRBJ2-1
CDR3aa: CASSQDGILSYNEQFF
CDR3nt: TGCGCCAGCAGCCAAGATGGGATCCTCTCCTACAATGAGCAGTTCTTC

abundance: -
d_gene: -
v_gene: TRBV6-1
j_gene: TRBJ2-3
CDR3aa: CASSEISTDTQYF
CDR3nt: TGTGCCAGCAGTGAAATTAGCACAGATACGCAGTATTTT

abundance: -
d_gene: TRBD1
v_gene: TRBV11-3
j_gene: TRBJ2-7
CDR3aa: CASSLDGTGVYEQYF
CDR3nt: TGTGCCAGCAGCTTAGACGGGACAGGGGTTTACGAGCAGTACTTC

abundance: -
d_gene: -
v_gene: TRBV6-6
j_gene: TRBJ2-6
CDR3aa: CASGSSGANVLTF
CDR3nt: TGTGCCAGTGGGTCCTCTGGGGCCAACGTCCTGACTTTC

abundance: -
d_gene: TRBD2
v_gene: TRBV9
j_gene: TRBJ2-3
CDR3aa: CASSVGLAESTDTQYF
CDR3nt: TGTGCCAGCAGCGTGGGACTAGCGGAGAGCACAGATACGCAGTATTTT

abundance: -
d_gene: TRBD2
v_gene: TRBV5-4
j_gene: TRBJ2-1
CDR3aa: CASSWGLADYNEQFF
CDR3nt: TGTGCCAGCAGCTGGGGACTAGCGGACTACAATGAGCAGTTCTTC

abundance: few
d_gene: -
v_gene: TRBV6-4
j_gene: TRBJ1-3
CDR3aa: CASKGSGNTIYF
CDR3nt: TGTGCCAGCAAGGGCTCTGGAAACACCATATATTTT

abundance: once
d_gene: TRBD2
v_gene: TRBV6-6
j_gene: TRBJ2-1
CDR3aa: CASSYSSGSYNEQFF
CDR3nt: TGTGCCAGCAGTTACTCTAGCGGGAGTTACAATGAGCAGTTCTTC

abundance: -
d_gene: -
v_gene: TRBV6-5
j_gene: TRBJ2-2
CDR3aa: CASSRDRGTGELFF
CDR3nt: TGTGCCAGCAGCCGAGACCGGGGCACCGGGGAGCTGTTTTTT

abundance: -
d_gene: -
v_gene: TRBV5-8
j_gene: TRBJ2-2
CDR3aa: CASSSYIVRTGELFF
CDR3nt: TGTGCCAGCAGCTCCTATATTGTTCGAACCGGGGAGCTGTTTTTT

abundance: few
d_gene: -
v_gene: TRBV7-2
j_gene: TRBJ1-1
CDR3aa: CASGVTKAEAFF
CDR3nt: TGTGCCAGCGGCGTCACGAAAGCTGAAGCTTTCTTT

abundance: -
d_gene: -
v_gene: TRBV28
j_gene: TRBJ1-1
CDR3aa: CASSYLSENTEAFF
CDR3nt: TGTGCCAGCAGTTACCTTAGCGAAAACACTGAAGCTTTCTTT

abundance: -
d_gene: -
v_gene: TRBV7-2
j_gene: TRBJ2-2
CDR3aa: CASSLAMNTGELFF
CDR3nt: TGTGCCAGCAGCTTAGCAATGAACACCGGGGAGCTGTTTTTT

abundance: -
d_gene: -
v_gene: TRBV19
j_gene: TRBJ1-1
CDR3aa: CASSIGPGSAEAFF
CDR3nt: TGTGCCAGTAGTATAGGCCCAGGGTCCGCTGAAGCTTTCTTT